Only one count was recorded for the clone carrying this T cell receptor (beta chain). Its antigen is unidentified. This sample stems from a study of PD-1 blockade in classical Hodgkin lymphoma. Findings of the study overall: CD4+ TCR diversity, unlike CD8+, climbed significantly by C4D1. Some patients began nivolumab under 1 year after ASCT. These patients were excluded from later analyses. Although disease activity or prior therapy may be involved, causes of the repertoire differences remain undefined. Baseline TCR diversity was reportedly lower in newly diagnosed patients than healthy donors.

After autologous stem cell transplantation all patients relapsed, and prior brentuximab vedotin exposure differed between cohorts. Sequenced by immunoSEQ multiplex PCR; TCRdb stores in-frame clones only, minus some. The data show just over 60,000 clones, more than 70% seen once. The CDR3 has 14 residues. Trimming stripped 2 bases from V and 5 bases from J, with 14 bases between. CDR1 and CDR2 (germline): SGDLS, YYNGEE. This receptor was taken from a human donor with classical Hodgkin lymphoma. Material: peripheral blood mononuclear cells (PBMCs), obtained at baseline. The rearrangement uses TRBV9 and TRBJ2-7; possibly TRBD1 or TRBD2 for D (7 bases each). The chain's CDR3 is CASSVGGTVDEQYF. In DNA, the CDR3 is TGTGCCAGCAGCGTGGGGGGGACAGTTGACGAGCAGTACTTC.